The entry below describes one T cell receptor (beta chain). The record originates from a study of blood T cell repertoires in COVID-19. Study background: COVID-19 samples, acute and convalescent, were from the United States, Italy and Spain.

Repertoires were generated with immunoSEQ multiplex PCR, while TCRdb's copy carries only in-frame clones and drops some. The sample has 150,000 to 200,000 clones; 75% to 90% are singletons. Germline V gene sequence: CDR1 LGHDT, CDR2 YNNKEL (reference sequence). The CDR3 extends over 15 amino acids. Trimming removed 4 bases from V and 6 bases from J, with 18 bases in between. Material for sequencing was PBMCs or T cells enriched from blood (not recorded which). This TCR was sampled from a woman aged 55-69 years who had recovered from COVID-19. The rearrangement links TRBV3-1 (or the pseudogene TRBV3-2) to TRBJ1-1, with TRBD1 as a possible D gene (5 bases). CDR3 nucleotides: TGTGCCAGCAGCCCCACGGGACTGTTCGCCTCTGAAGCTTTCTTT. This sequence encodes CASSPTGLFASEAFF.